The subject of this entry is one T cell receptor (beta chain). This record belongs to a study of blood T cell repertoires in COVID-19. At the level of the study: PBMCs, B-cell-depleted T cells, or T cells provided the cDNA or gDNA that made up the material.

Original processing notes: Amplification of reference gene primers was used by the study to estimate nucleated cell counts. The table came from immunoSEQ multiplex PCR; TCRdb's copy has only in-frame clones and leaves some out. V, J and clone size are those of that table, while D and trimming were read from the DNA. The sample lists approximately 150,000 clones; about 87% were seen once. Those enrolled in Seattle joined during active infection and were followed longitudinally afterward. The CDR3 is made up of 17 amino acids. The V gene's germline CDR1 is LNHDA and CDR2 SQIVND (reference sequence). V was clipped by 0 bases and J by 4 bases; unmatched bases: 2.

The rearrangement joins TRBV19 to TRBJ2-1; 14 bases fit TRBD2. The TCR originated in a human donor with COVID-19, enrolled during active disease. The donor label of this sample is uncertain. The specimen was peripheral blood. The CDR3: CASSIERTSGGYNEQFF. As DNA, the CDR3 is TGTGCCAGTAGTATAGAGAGGACTAGCGGGGGGTACAATGAGCAGTTCTTC.